This TCR beta chain was identified in a study of tumor-infiltrating lymphocytes in primary liver carcinoma. Study-wide results and caveats: The top-250-clone fraction was significantly higher in tumors than in blood (p = 0.039). Reduced overlap was seen in tumor-adjacent and tumor-blood pairs versus tumor region pairs. Unsorted bulk processing meant the study did not compare CD4+ and CD8+ repertoires.

In its sample, this clonotype was seen many times. Its target is not known. The study extracted blood RNA from unsorted whole blood and also extracted germline DNA. Production of TCR beta cDNA used around 0.45 ug total RNA together with a constant-region primer. What produced the TCR beta libraries was three nested multiplex PCR rounds using slightly modified ARM-PCR. Running 10 cycles apiece, the first two PCR rounds relied on TRBV1-TRBV30 forward primers together with a C-beta reverse primer. TCRdb ran MiXCR on the multiplex PCR reads and lists one entry per CDR3 protein. The table has about 180,000 distinct CDR3 sequences, about 60% seen once. Trimming took 3 bases from V and 4 from J; bases not matched to a gene: 5. The CDR3 length is 14 residues. The germline V gene has CDR1 SQVTM and CDR2 ANQGSEA.

Sequences were obtained from peripheral blood. The chain uses TRBV29-1 and TRBJ2-5, with 10 bases matching TRBD2. This receptor was obtained from a man aged 35-49 years with primary liver carcinoma and hepatitis B virus infection. The CDR3 region is CSVELAGAGETQYF. CDR3 nucleotides: TGCAGCGTTGAGCTAGCGGGAGCGGGAGAGACCCAGTACTTC. The full variable domain, its missing parts supplied by reference TRBV29-1 and TRBJ2-5, is SAVISQKPSRDICQRGTSLTIQCQVDSQVTMMFWYRQQPGQSLTLIATANQGSEATYESGFVIDKFPISRPNLTFSTLTVSNMSPEDSSIYLCSVELAGAGETQYFGPGTRLLVL.